The 14 T cell receptor beta chains listed next were all sequenced from one sample in a study of identical twins. One entry per CDR3 protein results from TCRdb running MiXCR on the 5' RACE reads. This sample has about 520,000 distinct CDR3 sequences; under 25% occur once, and the top ten carry around 1%. These data also featured in a second study, about T cells expressing NK-cell markers.

Sequences were obtained from CD4+ T cells sorted from blood. Source of these receptors: a woman aged 18-29 years in good health.

The chain carries TRBV5-6 and TRBJ2-5, with 9 bases aligning to TRBD1. The germline V gene has CDR1 SGHDT and CDR2 YYEEEE. Germline trimming cut 1 base from V and 4 bases from J; bases unmatched to any gene: 11. The CDR3 contains 17 residues. CDR3 in DNA: TGTGCCAGCAGCTTGATTTTACAGGGGGCCCGAGTAGAGACCCAGTACTTC. This encodes CASSLILQGARVETQYF.

This CDR3 is CASSALLAGDQETQYF. CDR3 coding DNA: TGTGCCAGCAGCGCGCTACTAGCGGGGGATCAAGAGACCCAGTACTTC. The genes are TRBV5-5 and TRBJ2-5; 11 nucleotides align to TRBD2. The CDR3 sequence is 16 residues long. The ends lost 4 bases at V and 2 bases at J; junction bases unmatched: 7. CDR1 is SGHKS and CDR2 is YYEKEE in the germline V gene (reference sequence).

The chain recombines TRBV20-1 with TRBJ1-6; 7 bases map to TRBD1. J lost 7 bases, V lost 3 bases, and 3 bases had no gene match. CDR3 length: 13 amino acids. In germline, CDR1 is DFQATT, CDR2 SNEGSKA (reference sequence). CDR3 residues: CSASGRGNSPLHF. The CDR3, as DNA: TGCAGTGCTAGCGGCAGGGGGAATTCACCCCTCCACTTT.

The chain couples TRBV6-1 to TRBJ2-2; D may match TRBD1 or TRBD2 (5 bases each). CDR1 is MNHNS and CDR2 is SASEGT in the germline V gene. The CDR3 has 17 amino acids. The germline V and J ends were trimmed by 5 bases and 2 bases, with 18 bases remaining between them. The CDR3 DNA is TGTGCCAGCAGTCCGGGGCGTCGAGGAACTAACACCGGGGAGCTGTTTTTT. The encoded protein is CASSPGRRGTNTGELFF.

The chain is built from TRBV12-3 or TRBV12-4 and TRBJ2-2, with D unclear. Trimming removed 2 bases from V and 5 bases from J, with 15 bases in between. The CDR3 covers 16 residues. The CDR3 DNA sequence: TGTGCCAGCAGTTTAATAAAAAGTATCTTAACCGGGGAGCTGTTTTTT. Protein: CASSLIKSILTGELFF.

The chain combines TRBV7-6 with TRBJ2-3; no clear D gene. The CDR3 has 16 residues. Between the trimmed V and J ends, which lost 5 bases and 1 base, there was a span of 16 bases. Looked up from germline, CDR1 is SGHVS and CDR2 is FNYEAQ. The CDR3 spells CASSVLPQGGTDTQYF. DNA of the CDR3: TGTGCCAGCAGCGTCCTCCCCCAAGGTGGCACAGATACGCAGTATTTT.

The rearrangement links TRBV7-9 to TRBJ2-1, with a weak D call TRBD1 (5 bases). The CDR3 totals 15 residues. V shed 5 bases and J shed 0 bases, with 11 bases lying between them. From germline, CDR1 is SEHNR and CDR2 FQNEAQ (reference sequence). CDR3 nucleotides: TGTGCCAGCAGCGAACAGGCCTCCTCCTACAATGAGCAGTTCTTC. Translation gives CASSEQASSYNEQFF.

On this clonotype itself: A read error may produce the germline difference seen at one junction end. This chain links TRBV6-5 with TRBJ1-2; 7 nucleotides match TRBD1. The CDR3 extends over 12 amino acids. Germline CDR1 is MNHEY and CDR2 is SVGAGI. The chain's CDR3 is CASTSPGDSKSF. DNA for the CDR3: TGTGCCAGCACCTCACCCGGGGACAGCAAGTCCTTC.

This chain links TRBV20-1 with TRBJ1-2; D gene uncertain. The germline CDR1 and CDR2 sequences are DFQATT and SNEGSKA (reference sequence). Trimming shortened V by 2 bases and J by 7 bases, and 11 bases separated the two germline ends. CDR3 length: 12 amino acids. CDR3 residues: CSARTRAPGYTF. In nucleotides, the CDR3 is TGCAGTGCTAGAACCCGGGCCCCTGGCTACACCTTC.

This chain connects TRBV20-1 to TRBJ1-4; unclear D gene. CDR3 size: 14 residues. The germline CDR1 and CDR2 sequences are DFQATT and SNEGSKA (reference sequence). The germline V and J ends were trimmed by 8 bases and 0 bases, with 13 bases remaining between them. The CDR3 sequence: CSPREVATNEKLFF. Written as DNA, the CDR3 is TGCAGTCCGAGAGAGGTCGCAACTAATGAAAAACTGTTTTTT.

The rearrangement links TRBV7-2 to TRBJ2-2; D is possibly TRBD1 (6 bases). The CDR3 sequence is 17 residues long. Germline V lookup: CDR1 SGHTA, CDR2 FQGNSA. Deletions cut 5 bases from V and 6 bases from J, with 22 bases between. CDR3 nucleotide sequence: TGTGCCAGCAGCCACTTCAGGGGATACGGTAGCGCCGGGGAGCTGTTTTTT. Protein sequence: CASSHFRGYGSAGELFF.

The V and J genes are TRBV4-3 and TRBJ2-7; D uncertain. The CDR3 loop spans 16 amino acids. Per the germline V gene, CDR1 is LGHNA and CDR2 is YSLEER. The ends were cut back, 1 base at V and 3 bases at J, with 16 bases in the middle. This chain's CDR3 is CASSQVATTSSYEQYF. The DNA of the CDR3 is TGCGCCAGCAGCCAAGTCGCCACGACAAGTAGCTACGAGCAGTACTTC.

In its sample, this clonotype was seen many times. The rearrangement links TRBV18 to TRBJ2-5, with 8 nucleotides matching TRBD1. After removal of 6 bases from V and 4 bases from J, the junction contained 10 bases not matched to a gene. Germline assignment: CDR1 KGHSH and CDR2 LQKENI. There are 15 residues in the CDR3. The CDR3 DNA reads as TGTGCCAGCTCCCTGACCGGACAGGGCGGAGAGACCCAGTACTTC. Translating it yields CASSLTGQGGETQYF.

Many counts were recorded for this clonotype. The V and J genes are TRBV7-8 and TRBJ2-1, with D perhaps matching TRBD2 (5 bases). This CDR3 is 13 amino acids long. Trimming pared 2 bases from V and 5 bases from J, leaving 7 bases between. In germline, CDR1 is SGHVS, CDR2 FQNEAQ. The CDR3: CASSLRGNNEQFF. CDR3 sequence (DNA): TGTGCCAGCAGCTTACGAGGGAACAATGAGCAGTTCTTC.